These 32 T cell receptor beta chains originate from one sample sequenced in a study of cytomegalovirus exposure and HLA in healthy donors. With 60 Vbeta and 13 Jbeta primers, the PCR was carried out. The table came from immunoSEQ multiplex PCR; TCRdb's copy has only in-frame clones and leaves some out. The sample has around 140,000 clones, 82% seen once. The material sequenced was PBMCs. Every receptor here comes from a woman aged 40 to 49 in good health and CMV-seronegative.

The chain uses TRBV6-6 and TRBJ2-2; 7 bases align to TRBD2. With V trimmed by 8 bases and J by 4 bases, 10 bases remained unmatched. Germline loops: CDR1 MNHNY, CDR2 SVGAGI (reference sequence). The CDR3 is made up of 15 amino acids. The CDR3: CASHLTGTTTGELFF. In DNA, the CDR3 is TGTGCCAGCCACTTAACCGGGACTACCACCGGGGAGCTGTTTTTT.

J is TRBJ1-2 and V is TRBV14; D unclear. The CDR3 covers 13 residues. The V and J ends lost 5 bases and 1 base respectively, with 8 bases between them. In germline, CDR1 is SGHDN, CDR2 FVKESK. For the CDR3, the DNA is TGTGCCAGCAGCGAAGGACTTAACTATGGCTACACCTTC. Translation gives CASSEGLNYGYTF. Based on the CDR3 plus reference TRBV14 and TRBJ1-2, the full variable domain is EAGVTQFPSHSVIEKGQTVTLRCDPISGHDNLYWYRRVMGKEIKFLLHFVKESKQDESGMPNNRFLAERTGGTYSTLKVQPAELEDSGVYFCASSEGLNYGYTFGSGTRLTVV.

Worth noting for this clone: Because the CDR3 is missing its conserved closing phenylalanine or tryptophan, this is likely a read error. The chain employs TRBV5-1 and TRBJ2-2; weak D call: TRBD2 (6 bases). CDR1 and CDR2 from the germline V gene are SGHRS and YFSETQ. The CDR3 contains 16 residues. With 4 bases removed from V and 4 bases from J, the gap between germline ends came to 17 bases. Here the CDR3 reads CASSPLSAGSTGELFS. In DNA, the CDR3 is TGCGCCAGCAGCCCCCTCTCCGCGGGGAGCACCGGGGAGCTGTTTTCT.

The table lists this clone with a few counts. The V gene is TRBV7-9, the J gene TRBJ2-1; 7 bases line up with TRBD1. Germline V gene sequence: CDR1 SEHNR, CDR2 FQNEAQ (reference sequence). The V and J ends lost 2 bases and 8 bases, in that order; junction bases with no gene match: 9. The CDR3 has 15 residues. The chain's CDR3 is CASSLRVTGFDEQFF. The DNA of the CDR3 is TGTGCCAGCAGCTTACGGGTGACAGGGTTCGATGAGCAGTTCTTC.

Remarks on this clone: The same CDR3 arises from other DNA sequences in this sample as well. The CDR3 coding sequence is TGCGCCAGCAGTTTACAGGGCCAAGAGACCCAGTACTTC. Translation gives CASSLQGQETQYF. The chain employs TRBV5-1 and TRBJ2-5, with D possibly being TRBD1 (6 bases). From germline, CDR1 is SGHRS and CDR2 YFSETQ. The germline V and J ends were trimmed by 5 bases and 1 base, with 9 bases remaining between them. The CDR3 runs to 13 residues.

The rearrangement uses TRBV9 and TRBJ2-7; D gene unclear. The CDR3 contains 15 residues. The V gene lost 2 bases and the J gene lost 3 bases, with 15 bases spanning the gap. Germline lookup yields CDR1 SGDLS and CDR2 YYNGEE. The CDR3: CASSVDSSPHYEQYF. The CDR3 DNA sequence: TGTGCCAGCAGCGTCGATAGCTCGCCACACTACGAGCAGTACTTC.

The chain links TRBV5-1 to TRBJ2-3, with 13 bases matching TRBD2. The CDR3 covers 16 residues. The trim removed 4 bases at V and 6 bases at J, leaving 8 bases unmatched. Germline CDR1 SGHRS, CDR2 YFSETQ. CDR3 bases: TGCGCCAGCAGCACTCGGACTAGCGGGGGTGGGGATACGCAGTATTTT. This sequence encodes CASSTRTSGGGDTQYF.

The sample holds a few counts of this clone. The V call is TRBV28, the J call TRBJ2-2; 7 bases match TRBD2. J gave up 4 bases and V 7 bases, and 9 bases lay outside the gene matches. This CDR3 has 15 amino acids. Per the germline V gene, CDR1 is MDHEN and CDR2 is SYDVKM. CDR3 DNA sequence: TGTGCCAGCAAGATGACTAGCATCGTCACCGGGGAGCTGTTTTTT. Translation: CASKMTSIVTGELFF.

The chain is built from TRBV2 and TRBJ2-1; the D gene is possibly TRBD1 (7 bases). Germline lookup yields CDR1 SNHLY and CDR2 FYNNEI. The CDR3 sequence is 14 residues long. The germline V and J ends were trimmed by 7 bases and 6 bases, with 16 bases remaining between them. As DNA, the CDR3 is TGTGCCAGCACCCGCCAGGGGGGCGGCAATGAGCAGTTCTTC. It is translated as CASTRQGGGNEQFF.

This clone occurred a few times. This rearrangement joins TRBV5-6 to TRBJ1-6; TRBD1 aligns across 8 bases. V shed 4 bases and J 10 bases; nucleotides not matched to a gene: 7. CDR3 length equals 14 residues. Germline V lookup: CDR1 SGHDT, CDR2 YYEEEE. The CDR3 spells CASSPGQGRSPLHF. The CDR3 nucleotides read TGTGCCAGCAGCCCCGGACAGGGAAGGTCACCCCTCCACTTT.

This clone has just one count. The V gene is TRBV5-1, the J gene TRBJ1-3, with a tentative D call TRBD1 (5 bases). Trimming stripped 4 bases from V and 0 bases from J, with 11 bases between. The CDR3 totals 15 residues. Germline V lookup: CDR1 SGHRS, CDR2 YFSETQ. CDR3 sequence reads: CASSPTANSGNTIYF. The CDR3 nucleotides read TGCGCCAGCAGCCCGACAGCGAACTCTGGAAACACCATATATTTT.

The CDR3 DNA follows: TGTGCCAGCAGCTTCGGGGGATACATCCTGACTTTC. Translation gives CASSFGGYILTF. V usage is TRBV5-8 and J usage is TRBJ2-6; TRBD2 might be the D (6 bases). CDR1 is SGHTS and CDR2 is YDEGEE in the germline V gene. V lost 2 bases and J lost 14, with 11 bases in between. The CDR3 length is 12 residues.

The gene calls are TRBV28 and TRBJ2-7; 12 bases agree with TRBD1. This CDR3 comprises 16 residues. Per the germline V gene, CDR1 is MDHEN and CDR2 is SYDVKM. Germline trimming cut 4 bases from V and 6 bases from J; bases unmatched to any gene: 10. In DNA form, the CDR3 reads TGTGCCAGCAGTTCAACAGGGACAGGGGGCTTGTTCGAGCAGTACTTC. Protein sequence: CASSSTGTGGLFEQYF.

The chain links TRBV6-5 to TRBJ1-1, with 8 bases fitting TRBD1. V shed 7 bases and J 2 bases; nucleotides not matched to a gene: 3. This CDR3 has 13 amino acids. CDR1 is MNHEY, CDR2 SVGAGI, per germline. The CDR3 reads CASKGTGNTEAFF. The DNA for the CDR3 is TGTGCCAGCAAAGGGACAGGTAACACTGAAGCTTTCTTT.

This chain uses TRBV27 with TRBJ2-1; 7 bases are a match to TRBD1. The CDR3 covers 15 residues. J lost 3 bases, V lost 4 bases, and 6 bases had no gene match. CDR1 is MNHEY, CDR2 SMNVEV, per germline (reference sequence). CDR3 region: CASSYRDSNYNEQFF. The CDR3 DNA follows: TGTGCCAGCAGTTACCGGGACAGTAACTACAATGAGCAGTTCTTC.

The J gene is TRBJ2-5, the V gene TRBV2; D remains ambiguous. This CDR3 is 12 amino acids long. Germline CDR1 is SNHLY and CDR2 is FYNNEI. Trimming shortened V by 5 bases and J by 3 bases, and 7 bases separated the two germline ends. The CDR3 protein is CASSFSKETQYF. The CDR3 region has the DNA TGTGCCAGCAGTTTTTCCAAAGAGACCCAGTACTTC.

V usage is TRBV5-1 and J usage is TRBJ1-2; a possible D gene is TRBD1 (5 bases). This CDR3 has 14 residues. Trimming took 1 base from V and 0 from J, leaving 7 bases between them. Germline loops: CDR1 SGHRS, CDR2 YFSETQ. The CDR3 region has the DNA TGCGCCAGCAGCTTGACAGGCGCTAACTATGGCTACACCTTC. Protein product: CASSLTGANYGYTF.

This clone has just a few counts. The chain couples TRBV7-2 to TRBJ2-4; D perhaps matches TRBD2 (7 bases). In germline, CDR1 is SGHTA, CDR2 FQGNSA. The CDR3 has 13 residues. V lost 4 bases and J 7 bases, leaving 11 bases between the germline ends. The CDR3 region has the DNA TGTGCCAGCAGCTGGGAGGGGGGTAACATTCAGTACTTC. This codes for CASSWEGGNIQYF. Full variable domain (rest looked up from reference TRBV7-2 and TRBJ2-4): GAGVSQSPSNKVTEKGKDVELRCDPISGHTALYWYRQSLGQGLEFLIYFQGNSAPDKSGLPSDRFSAERTGGSVSTLTIQRTQQEDSAVYLCASSWEGGNIQYFGAGTRLSVL.

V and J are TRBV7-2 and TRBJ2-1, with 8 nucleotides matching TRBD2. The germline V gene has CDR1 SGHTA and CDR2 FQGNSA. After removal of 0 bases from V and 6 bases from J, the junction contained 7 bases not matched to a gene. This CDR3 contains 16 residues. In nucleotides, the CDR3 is TGTGCCAGCAGCTTAGCCGGGACTAGTACTCTCAATGAGCAGTTCTTC. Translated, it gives CASSLAGTSTLNEQFF.

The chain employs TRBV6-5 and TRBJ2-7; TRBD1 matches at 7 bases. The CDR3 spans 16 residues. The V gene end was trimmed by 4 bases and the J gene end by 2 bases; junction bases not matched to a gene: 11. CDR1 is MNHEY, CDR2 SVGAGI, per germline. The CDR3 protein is CASSSSQGSAPYEQYF. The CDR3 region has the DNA TGTGCCAGCAGTTCGTCACAGGGGTCCGCGCCCTACGAGCAGTACTTC.

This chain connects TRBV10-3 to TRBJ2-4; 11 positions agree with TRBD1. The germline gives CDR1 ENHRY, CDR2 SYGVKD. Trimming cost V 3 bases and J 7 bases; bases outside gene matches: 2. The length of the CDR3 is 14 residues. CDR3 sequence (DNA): TGTGCCATCAGTGACCGGGACAGGGGGAACATTCAGTACTTC. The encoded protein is CAISDRDRGNIQYF.

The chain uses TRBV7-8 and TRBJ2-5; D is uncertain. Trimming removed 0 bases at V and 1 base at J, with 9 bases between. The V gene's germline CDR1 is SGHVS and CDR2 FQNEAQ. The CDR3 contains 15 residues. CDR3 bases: TGTGCCAGCAGCTTAGCGGTCACTACCCAAGAGACCCAGTACTTC. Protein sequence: CASSLAVTTQETQYF. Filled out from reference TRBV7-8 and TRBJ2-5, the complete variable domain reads GAGVSQSPRYKVAKRGQDVALRCDPISGHVSLFWYQQALGQGPEFLTYFQNEAQLDKSGLPSDRFFAERPEGSVSTLKIQRTQQEDSAVYLCASSLAVTTQETQYFGPGTRLLVL.

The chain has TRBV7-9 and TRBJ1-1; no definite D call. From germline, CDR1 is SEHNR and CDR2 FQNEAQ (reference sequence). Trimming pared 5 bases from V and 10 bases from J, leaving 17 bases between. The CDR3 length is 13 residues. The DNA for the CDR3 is TGTGCCAGCAGCCCCCTGACTACAAACCGAGCTTTCTTT. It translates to CASSPLTTNRAFF.

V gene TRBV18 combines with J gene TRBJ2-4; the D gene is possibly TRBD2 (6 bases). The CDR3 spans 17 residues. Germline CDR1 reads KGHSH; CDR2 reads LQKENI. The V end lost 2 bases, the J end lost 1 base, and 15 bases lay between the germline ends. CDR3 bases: TGTGCCAGCTCACCATCAGGAGGGAGTGAGGCCAAAAACATTCAGTACTTC. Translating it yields CASSPSGGSEAKNIQYF.

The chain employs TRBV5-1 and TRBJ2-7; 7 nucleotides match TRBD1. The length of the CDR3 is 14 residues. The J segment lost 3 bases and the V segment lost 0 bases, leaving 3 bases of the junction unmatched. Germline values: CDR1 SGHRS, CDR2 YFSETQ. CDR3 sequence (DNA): TGCGCCAGCAGCTTGGAGCCAGGGGGCTACGAGCAGTACTTC. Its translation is CASSLEPGGYEQYF.

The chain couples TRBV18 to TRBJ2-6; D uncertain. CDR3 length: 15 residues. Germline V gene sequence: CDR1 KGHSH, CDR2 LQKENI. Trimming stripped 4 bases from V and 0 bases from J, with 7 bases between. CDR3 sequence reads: CASSRQGSGANVLTF. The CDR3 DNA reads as TGTGCCAGCTCACGACAAGGCTCTGGGGCCAACGTCCTGACTTTC. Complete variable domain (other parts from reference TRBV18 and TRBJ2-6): NAGVMQNPRHLVRRRGQEARLRCSPMKGHSHVYWYRQLPEEGLKFMVYLQKENIIDESGMPKERFSAEFPKEGPSILRIQQVVRGDSAAYFCASSRQGSGANVLTFGAGSRLTVL.

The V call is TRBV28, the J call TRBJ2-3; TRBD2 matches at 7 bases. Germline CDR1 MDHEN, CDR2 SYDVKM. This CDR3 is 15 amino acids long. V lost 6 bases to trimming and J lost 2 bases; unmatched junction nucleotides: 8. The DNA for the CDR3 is TGTGCCAGCAGAGAACGGGACTATTCCACAGATACGCAGTATTTT. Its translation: CASRERDYSTDTQYF.

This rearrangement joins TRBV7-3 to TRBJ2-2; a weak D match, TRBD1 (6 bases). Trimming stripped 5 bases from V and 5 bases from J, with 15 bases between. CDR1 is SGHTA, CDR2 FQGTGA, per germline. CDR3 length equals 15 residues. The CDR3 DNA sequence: TGTGCCAGCAGCCGGAACAGGGAGTCGACCGGGGAGCTGTTTTTT. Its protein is CASSRNRESTGELFF.

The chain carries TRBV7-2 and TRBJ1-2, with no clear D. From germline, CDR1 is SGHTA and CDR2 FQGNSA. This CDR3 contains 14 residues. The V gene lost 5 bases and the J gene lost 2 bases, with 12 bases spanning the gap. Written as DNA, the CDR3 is TGTGCCAGCAGCCAGGAGGGCAGAAACTATGGCTACACCTTC. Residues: CASSQEGRNYGYTF.

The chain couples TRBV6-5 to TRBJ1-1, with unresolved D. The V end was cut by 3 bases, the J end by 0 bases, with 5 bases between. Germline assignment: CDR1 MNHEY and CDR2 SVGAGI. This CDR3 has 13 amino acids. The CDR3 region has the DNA TGTGCCAGCAGTTATTCAGTGAACACTGAAGCTTTCTTT. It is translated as CASSYSVNTEAFF.

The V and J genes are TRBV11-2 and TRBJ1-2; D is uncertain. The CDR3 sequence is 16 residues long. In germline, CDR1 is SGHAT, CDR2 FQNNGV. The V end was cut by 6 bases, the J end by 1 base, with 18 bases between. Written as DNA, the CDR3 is TGTGCCAGCAGTCCCACTGAGTTCCGCCTTAACTATGGCTACACCTTC. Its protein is CASSPTEFRLNYGYTF.

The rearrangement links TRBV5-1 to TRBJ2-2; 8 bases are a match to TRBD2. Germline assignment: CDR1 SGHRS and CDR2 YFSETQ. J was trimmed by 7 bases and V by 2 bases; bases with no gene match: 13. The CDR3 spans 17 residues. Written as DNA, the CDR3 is TGCGCCAGCAGCTTAGCCCCCGGGACTAGATTTATCGGGGAGCTGTTTTTT. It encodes CASSLAPGTRFIGELFF.